These T cell receptor beta chains were read from a single sample in a study of radiation and T cells in renal cell carcinoma. Using immunoSEQ multiplex PCR, the repertoire was profiled, and TCRdb retains in-frame clones only, with some absent. This table holds roughly 120,000 clones, 70% to 90% found once. The sample was blood, taken from a patient whose treatment included radiotherapy and nephrectomy. These receptor sequences come from a woman aged 60-70 years with renal cell carcinoma. Both conserved end residues are part of each CDR3. A D gene is named only where the DNA matches it firmly. Only part of the rows carry a size: once, few, many, or a class if the clone is expanded.

D gene: TRBD1; V gene: TRBV5-8; J gene: TRBJ1-4; clone size: .; CDR3 DNA: TGTGCCAGCAGCCGGGGTCAGGGGGAAAATGAAAAACTGTTTTTT; CDR3 protein: CASSRGQGENEKLFF
D gene: .; V gene: TRBV30; J gene: TRBJ2-1; clone size: .; CDR3 DNA: TGTGCCTGGAGTGTATACACGATCTACAATGAGCAGTTCTTC; CDR3 protein: CAWSVYTIYNEQFF
D gene: .; V gene: TRBV6-1; J gene: TRBJ2-7; clone size: .; CDR3 DNA: TGTGCCAGCAGTGAAGGAGGGCGGGCCTACGAGCAGTACTTC; CDR3 protein: CASSEGGRAYEQYF
D gene: .; V gene: TRBV6-6; J gene: TRBJ1-1; clone size: few; CDR3 DNA: TGTGCCAGCAGTTACGGGTTGGGGGGGGATACTGAAGCTTTCTTT; CDR3 protein: CASSYGLGGDTEAFF
D gene: .; V gene: TRBV6-5; J gene: TRBJ1-1; clone size: few; CDR3 DNA: TGTGCCAGCAGTATCTTTGAGGGGTCTGAAGCTTTCTTT; CDR3 protein: CASSIFEGSEAFF
D gene: TRBD2; V gene: TRBV11-3; J gene: TRBJ2-1; clone size: .; CDR3 DNA: TGTGCCAGCAGCTTAGCGGGAGGGCCCTATGAGCAGTTCTTC; CDR3 protein: CASSLAGGPYEQFF
D gene: .; V gene: TRBV18; J gene: TRBJ1-2; clone size: .; CDR3 DNA: TGTGCCAGCTCACCGGGGGACATTGGCCAACTCGGAGGCTACACCTTC; CDR3 protein: CASSPGDIGQLGGYTF
D gene: TRBD1; V gene: TRBV5-1; J gene: TRBJ2-5; clone size: once; CDR3 DNA: TGCGCCAGCAGCCTGACAGGGCCAGAGACCCAGTACTTC; CDR3 protein: CASSLTGPETQYF
D gene: .; V gene: TRBV7-3; J gene: TRBJ2-5; clone size: .; CDR3 DNA: TGTGCCAGCAGCTTACTTCATGGGCTAGGGGAGACCCAGTACTTC; CDR3 protein: CASSLLHGLGETQYF
D gene: TRBD1; V gene: TRBV7-9; J gene: TRBJ1-1; clone size: .; CDR3 DNA: TGTGCCAGCAGCTTCCCTCCGGGACAGCTAGAAGCTTTCTTT; CDR3 protein: CASSFPPGQLEAFF
D gene: TRBD1; V gene: TRBV10-3; J gene: TRBJ2-1; clone size: .; CDR3 DNA: TGTGCCATCAGTGGGCAGGGGGCTAACAATGAGCAGTTCTTC; CDR3 protein: CAISGQGANNEQFF
D gene: .; V gene: TRBV20-1; J gene: TRBJ2-4; clone size: .; CDR3 DNA: TGTTTAGTCCCTTCCAAAAACATTCAGTACTTC; CDR3 protein: CLVPSKNIQYF
D gene: .; V gene: TRBV5-1; J gene: TRBJ1-5; clone size: .; CDR3 DNA: TGCGCCAGCAGCTTGGATGGGGGTTACCAGCCCCAGCATTTT; CDR3 protein: CASSLDGGYQPQHF
D gene: .; V gene: TRBV20-1; J gene: TRBJ2-1; clone size: .; CDR3 DNA: TGCAGTGCTCCCCACCCCGAGCAGTTCTTC; CDR3 protein: CSAPHPEQFF
D gene: TRBD2; V gene: TRBV5-4; J gene: TRBJ2-7; clone size: .; CDR3 DNA: TGTGCCAGCAGCTTGCCTGATCAGCGGGGGGGGTACGAGCAGTACTTC; CDR3 protein: CASSLPDQRGGYEQYF
D gene: TRBD1; V gene: TRBV15; J gene: TRBJ2-2; clone size: .; CDR3 DNA: TGTGCCACCAGCAGAGATCAGGGGGCAAACACCGGGGAGCTGTTTTTT; CDR3 protein: CATSRDQGANTGELFF
D gene: .; V gene: TRBV11-3; J gene: TRBJ2-5; clone size: once; CDR3 DNA: TGTGCCAGCAGCTTAGATACGCAGGGGGGACAAGAGACCCAGTACTTC; CDR3 protein: CASSLDTQGGQETQYF
D gene: TRBD1; V gene: TRBV4-1; J gene: TRBJ1-4; clone size: .; CDR3 DNA: TGCGCCAGCAGCCATCTGCCCGGACAGGGGAATGAAAAACTGTTTTTT; CDR3 protein: CASSHLPGQGNEKLFF
D gene: .; V gene: TRBV7-3; J gene: TRBJ1-6; clone size: medium-sized; CDR3 DNA: TGTGCCAGCAGCTTAACGAGGGGACCCCTCCACTTT; CDR3 protein: CASSLTRGPLHF
D gene: .; V gene: TRBV25-1; J gene: TRBJ1-2; clone size: .; CDR3 DNA: TGTGCCAGCCAGACGGGGCCAGGGCTCTATGGCTACACCTTC; CDR3 protein: CASQTGPGLYGYTF
D gene: .; V gene: TRBV29-1; J gene: TRBJ2-1; clone size: few; CDR3 DNA: TGCAGCGTTGAAGCAGGGGCCTACAATGAGCAGTTCTTC; CDR3 protein: CSVEAGAYNEQFF
D gene: .; V gene: TRBV5-1; J gene: TRBJ2-2; clone size: .; CDR3 DNA: TGCGCCAGCAGCTTGGTAGGGGATGCCGGGGAGCTGTTTTTT; CDR3 protein: CASSLVGDAGELFF
D gene: TRBD2; V gene: TRBV6-1; J gene: TRBJ2-7; clone size: .; CDR3 DNA: TGTGCCAGCAGTGATACGACTAGCGGGTACTCCTACGAGCAGTACTTC; CDR3 protein: CASSDTTSGYSYEQYF
D gene: TRBD1; V gene: TRBV6-5; J gene: TRBJ1-2; clone size: .; CDR3 DNA: TGTGCCAGCAGTCGGACAGGGTTTGGCTACACCTTC; CDR3 protein: CASSRTGFGYTF
D gene: .; V gene: TRBV6-6; J gene: TRBJ1-4; clone size: .; CDR3 DNA: TGTGCCAGCAGTTACAGGGGACCGAATGAAAAACTGTTTTTT; CDR3 protein: CASSYRGPNEKLFF
D gene: .; V gene: TRBV28; J gene: TRBJ1-2; clone size: .; CDR3 DNA: TGTGCCAGCAGTTTCCGGGACCTCTATGGCTACACCTTC; CDR3 protein: CASSFRDLYGYTF
D gene: TRBD1; V gene: TRBV5-6; J gene: TRBJ1-2; clone size: .; CDR3 DNA: TGTGCCAGCAGCGTCGGGACAGGGGATGGCTACACCTTC; CDR3 protein: CASSVGTGDGYTF
D gene: TRBD1; V gene: TRBV19; J gene: TRBJ2-3; clone size: once; CDR3 DNA: TGTGCCAGTAGTGATCGGGACAGGGGGGCAGATACGCAGTATTTT; CDR3 protein: CASSDRDRGADTQYF
D gene: .; V gene: TRBV5-1; J gene: TRBJ1-5; clone size: .; CDR3 DNA: TGCGCCAGCAGCCCAGGCGGGGAACAGCCCCAGCATTTT; CDR3 protein: CASSPGGEQPQHF
D gene: .; V gene: TRBV7-9; J gene: TRBJ1-1; clone size: once; CDR3 DNA: TGTGCCAGCAGCCTAAGGGGGGAAGCTTTCTTT; CDR3 protein: CASSLRGEAFF
D gene: .; V gene: TRBV4-1; J gene: TRBJ2-7; clone size: .; CDR3 DNA: TGCGCCAGCAGCCAAGATGGGACCAGGGCCGAGCAGTACTTC; CDR3 protein: CASSQDGTRAEQYF
D gene: .; V gene: TRBV5-4; J gene: TRBJ2-5; clone size: .; CDR3 DNA: TGTGCCAGCAGCTTGGTACAGGAAGAGCAAGAGACCCAGTACTTC; CDR3 protein: CASSLVQEEQETQYF
D gene: .; V gene: TRBV19; J gene: TRBJ1-3; clone size: .; CDR3 DNA: TGTGCCAGTAGTATCGGCTCAGGAAGGGCCTCTGGAAACACCATATATTTT; CDR3 protein: CASSIGSGRASGNTIYF
D gene: TRBD1; V gene: TRBV19; J gene: TRBJ2-6; clone size: .; CDR3 DNA: TGTGCCAGTAGTATAGACACCACTCGACAGGGGCTGCCTGGGGCCAACGTCCTGACTTTC; CDR3 protein: CASSIDTTRQGLPGANVLTF
D gene: .; V gene: TRBV4-3; J gene: TRBJ1-3; clone size: .; CDR3 DNA: TGCGCCAGCAGCCAAGGGAACAGGGCGCAGTCTGGAAACACCATATATTTT; CDR3 protein: CASSQGNRAQSGNTIYF
D gene: TRBD1; V gene: TRBV27; J gene: TRBJ1-6; clone size: .; CDR3 DNA: TGTGCCAGCAGCGTTACAGGGGCTGCAGGGTCACCCCTCCACTTT; CDR3 protein: CASSVTGAAGSPLHF
D gene: TRBD1; V gene: TRBV9; J gene: TRBJ2-7; clone size: few; CDR3 DNA: TGTGCCAGCAGCAGGGGACAGGGGGCGACAGGCGACGAGCAGTACTTC; CDR3 protein: CASSRGQGATGDEQYF
D gene: TRBD1; V gene: TRBV11-3; J gene: TRBJ1-1; clone size: .; CDR3 DNA: TGTGCCAGCAGCTTAGGGAGGACAGGGGTTGACACTGAAGCTTTCTTT; CDR3 protein: CASSLGRTGVDTEAFF
D gene: TRBD1; V gene: TRBV5-1; J gene: TRBJ2-7; clone size: .; CDR3 DNA: TGCGCCAGCAGCTTACGGGACAGGGGGCGCCCCTTATTC; CDR3 protein: CASSLRDRGRPLF
D gene: .; V gene: TRBV28; J gene: TRBJ1-6; clone size: .; CDR3 DNA: TGTGCCAGCTCCCTCCCTAATTCACCCCTCCACTTT; CDR3 protein: CASSLPNSPLHF
D gene: TRBD2; V gene: TRBV5-6; J gene: TRBJ2-4; clone size: .; CDR3 DNA: TGTGCCAGCAGCCGGGGGAGCGGGGGTGTAGCCAAAAACATTCAGTACTTC; CDR3 protein: CASSRGSGGVAKNIQYF
D gene: .; V gene: TRBV5-6; J gene: TRBJ1-3; clone size: .; CDR3 DNA: TGTGCCAGCAGCTACGGGGGCACTGGAAACACCATATATTTT; CDR3 protein: CASSYGGTGNTIYF
D gene: .; V gene: TRBV5-1; J gene: TRBJ2-5; clone size: .; CDR3 DNA: TGCGCCAGCAGCTTGGAACGCAGCCAAGAGACCCAGTACTTC; CDR3 protein: CASSLERSQETQYF
D gene: TRBD1; V gene: TRBV25-1; J gene: TRBJ1-1; clone size: few; CDR3 DNA: TGTGCCAGCAGTCAGGGACAGGGGTTGGCTTTCTTT; CDR3 protein: CASSQGQGLAFF
D gene: TRBD2; V gene: TRBV4-2; J gene: TRBJ2-1; clone size: .; CDR3 DNA: TGTGCCAGCAGCCAAGGTTTCGGGAGCGGGAGGACCGATGAGCAGTTCTTC; CDR3 protein: CASSQGFGSGRTDEQFF
D gene: .; V gene: TRBV13; J gene: TRBJ2-2; clone size: once; CDR3 DNA: TGTGCCAGCAGCTTGGGAGGGAACACCGGGGAGCTGTTTTTT; CDR3 protein: CASSLGGNTGELFF
D gene: TRBD1; V gene: TRBV11-3; J gene: TRBJ2-1; clone size: .; CDR3 DNA: TGTGCCAGCAGCTTACCAGGGGGCGGGGATGAGCAGTTCTTC; CDR3 protein: CASSLPGGGDEQFF
D gene: .; V gene: TRBV6-6; J gene: TRBJ2-3; clone size: .; CDR3 DNA: TGTGCCAGCAGTTACTCGGGGGAAAACACAGATACGCAGTATTTT; CDR3 protein: CASSYSGENTDTQYF